The present TCR beta chain was sequenced within a study of cytomegalovirus exposure and HLA in healthy donors. Worth noting for this clone: Other DNA variants within this sample encode the same CDR3.

PCR used 60 Vbeta primers and 13 Jbeta primers. Here immunoSEQ multiplex PCR was the method, and the copy in TCRdb shows in-frame clones only, minus some. Of about 250,000 clones listed, approximately 80% were seen once; the top ten hold over 0.3%. V shed 2 bases, J shed 2 bases, and the junction held 2 bases outside the gene matches. Germline loops: CDR1 SGHRS, CDR2 YFSETQ. CDR3 length equals 15 residues. The receptor was derived from a girl aged 2 to 9 in good health and CMV-seronegative. The V call is TRBV5-1, the J call TRBJ2-3; 10 nucleotides align to TRBD2. Sequencing input: PBMCs. CDR3: CASSFLAGATDTQYF. The CDR3, as DNA: TGCGCCAGCAGCTTTCTAGCGGGAGCCACAGATACGCAGTATTTT. Variable domain in full (rest from reference TRBV5-1 and TRBJ2-3): KAGVTQTPRYLIKTRGQQVTLSCSPISGHRSVSWYQQTPGQGLQFLFEYFSETQRNKGNFPGRFSGRQFSNSRSEMNVSTLELGDSALYLCASSFLAGATDTQYFGPGTRLTVL.